Below are 3 T cell receptor beta chains sequenced from a single sample in a study of a mutant IDH1 vaccine in newly diagnosed glioma. The assay was immunoSEQ multiplex PCR, and TCRdb's table has in-frame clones only and misses some. The sample comprises 50,000 or so clones, over 75% of which are singletons, and less than 2% rests with the top ten. Which antigens these TCRs recognize remains unknown. Time point here: week 5, during vaccination. The investigators gave 300 ug of mutant IDH1 20-mer peptide in each vaccine dose, together with topical imiquimod. The sample in question was PBMCs, obtained from a glioma patient whose treatment included an IDH1 peptide vaccine. Receptors originate from a woman aged 40 to 50 with glioma.

In regard to this clone: Relative to the germline gene, one junction end is altered; a read error may explain this. Distinct nucleotide sequences in the sample also encode this CDR3. The gene calls are TRBV5-1 and TRBJ1-2; maybe TRBD1 (6 bases). Looked up from germline, CDR1 is SGHRS and CDR2 is YFSETQ. This CDR3 has 14 residues. The CDR3 is CASSKTGPNYGYTF. Here the CDR3 DNA reads TGCGCCAGCAGCAAGACAGGCCCTAACTATGGCTATACCTTC.

The V and J genes are TRBV6-5 and TRBJ2-5; D unresolved. Trimming stripped 6 bases from V and 2 bases from J, with 7 bases between. The germline V gene encodes CDR1 MNHEY and CDR2 SVGAGI. CDR3 length equals 12 residues. The CDR3 DNA follows: TGTGCCAGCAGCCCCGGGCAAGAGACCCAGTACTTC. It codes for CASSPGQETQYF.

The chain links TRBV10-2 to TRBJ1-1, with D possibly TRBD1 on 6 matching bases. This CDR3 region has 13 residues. CDR1 WSHSY and CDR2 SAAADI come from the germline V gene. The V gene lost 8 bases and the J gene lost 0 bases, with 10 bases spanning the gap. DNA of the CDR3: TGCGCCAGCTACAGGGACTTGAACACTGAAGCTTTCTTT. Its protein is CASYRDLNTEAFF.